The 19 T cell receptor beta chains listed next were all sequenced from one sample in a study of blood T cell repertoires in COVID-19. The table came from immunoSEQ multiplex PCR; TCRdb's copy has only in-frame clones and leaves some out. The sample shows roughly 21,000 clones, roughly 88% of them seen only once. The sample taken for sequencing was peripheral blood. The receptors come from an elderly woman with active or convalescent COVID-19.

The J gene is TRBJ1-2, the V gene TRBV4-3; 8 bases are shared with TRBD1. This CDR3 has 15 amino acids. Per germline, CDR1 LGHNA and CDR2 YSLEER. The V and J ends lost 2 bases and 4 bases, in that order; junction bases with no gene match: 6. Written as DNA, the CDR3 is TGCGCCAGCAGCCAACTTGGACAGGGCGGCTATGGCTACACCTTC. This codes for CASSQLGQGGYGYTF.

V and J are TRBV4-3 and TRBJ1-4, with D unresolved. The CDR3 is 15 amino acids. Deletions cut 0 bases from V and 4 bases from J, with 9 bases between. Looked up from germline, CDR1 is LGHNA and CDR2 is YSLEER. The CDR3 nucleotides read TGCGCCAGCAGCCAAGAATCCAGGCTTAATGAAAAACTGTTTTTT. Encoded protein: CASSQESRLNEKLFF.

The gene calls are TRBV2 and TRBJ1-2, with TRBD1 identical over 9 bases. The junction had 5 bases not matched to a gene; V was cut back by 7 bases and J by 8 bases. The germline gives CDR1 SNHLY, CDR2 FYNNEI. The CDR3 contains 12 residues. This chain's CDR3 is CASIRTGDGYTF. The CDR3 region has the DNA TGTGCCAGCATCCGGACAGGGGACGGCTACACCTTC.

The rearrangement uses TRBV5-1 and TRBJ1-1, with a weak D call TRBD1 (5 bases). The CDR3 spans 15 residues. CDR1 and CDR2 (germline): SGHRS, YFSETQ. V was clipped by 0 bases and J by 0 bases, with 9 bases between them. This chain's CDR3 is CASSLGSGMNTEAFF. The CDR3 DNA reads TGCGCCAGCAGCTTGGGTTCAGGGATGAACACTGAAGCTTTCTTT.

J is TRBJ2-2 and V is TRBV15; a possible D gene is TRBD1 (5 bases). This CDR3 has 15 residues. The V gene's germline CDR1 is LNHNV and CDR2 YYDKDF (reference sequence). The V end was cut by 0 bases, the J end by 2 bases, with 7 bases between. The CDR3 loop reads CATSREQVNTGELFF. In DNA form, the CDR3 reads TGTGCCACCAGCAGAGAACAGGTTAACACCGGGGAGCTGTTTTTT.

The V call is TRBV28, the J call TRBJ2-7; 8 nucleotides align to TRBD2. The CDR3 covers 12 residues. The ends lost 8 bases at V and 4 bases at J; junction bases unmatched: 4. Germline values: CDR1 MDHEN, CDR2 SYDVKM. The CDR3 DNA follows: TGTGCCAGCGGCACTAGCGGTTACGAGCAGTACTTC. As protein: CASGTSGYEQYF. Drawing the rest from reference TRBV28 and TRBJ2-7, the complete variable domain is DVKVTQSSRYLVKRTGEKVFLECVQDMDHENMFWYRQDPGLGLRLIYFSYDVKMKEKGDIPEGYSVSREKKERFSLILESASTNQTSMYLCASGTSGYEQYFGPGTRLTVT.

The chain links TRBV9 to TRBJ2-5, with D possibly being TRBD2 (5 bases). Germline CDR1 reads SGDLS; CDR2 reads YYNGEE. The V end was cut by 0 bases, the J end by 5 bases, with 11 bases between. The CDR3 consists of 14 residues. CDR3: CASSVVLAGETQYF. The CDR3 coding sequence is TGTGCCAGCAGCGTAGTTCTAGCCGGGGAGACCCAGTACTTC.

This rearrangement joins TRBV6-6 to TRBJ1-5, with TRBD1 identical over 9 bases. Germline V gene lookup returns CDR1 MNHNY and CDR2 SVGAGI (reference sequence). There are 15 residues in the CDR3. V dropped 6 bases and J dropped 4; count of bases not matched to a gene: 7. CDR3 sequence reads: CASRTSGTGNQPQHF. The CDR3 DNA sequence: TGTGCCAGCAGAACCTCCGGGACAGGGAATCAGCCCCAGCATTTT.

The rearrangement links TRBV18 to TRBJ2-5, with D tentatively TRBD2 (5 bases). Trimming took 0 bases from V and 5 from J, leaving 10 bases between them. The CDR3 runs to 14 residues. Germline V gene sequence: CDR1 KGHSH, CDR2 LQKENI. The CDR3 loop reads CASSPPRGKETQYF. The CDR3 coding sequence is TGTGCCAGCTCACCACCGAGAGGGAAGGAGACCCAGTACTTC.

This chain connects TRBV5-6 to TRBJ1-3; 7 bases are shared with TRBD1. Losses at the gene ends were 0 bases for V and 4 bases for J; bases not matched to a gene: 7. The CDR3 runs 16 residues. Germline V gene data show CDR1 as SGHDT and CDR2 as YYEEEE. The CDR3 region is CASSLGEGASGNTIYF. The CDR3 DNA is TGTGCCAGCAGCTTGGGAGAGGGGGCGAGCGGAAACACCATATATTTT.

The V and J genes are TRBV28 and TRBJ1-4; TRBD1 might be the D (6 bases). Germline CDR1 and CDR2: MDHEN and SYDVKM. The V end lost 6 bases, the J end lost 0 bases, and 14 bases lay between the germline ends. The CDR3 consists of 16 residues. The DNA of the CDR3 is TGTGCCAGCAGGGGGGCAGGGGCGGCAACTAATGAAAAACTGTTTTTT. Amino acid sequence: CASRGAGAATNEKLFF. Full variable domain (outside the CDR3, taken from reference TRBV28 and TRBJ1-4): DVKVTQSSRYLVKRTGEKVFLECVQDMDHENMFWYRQDPGLGLRLIYFSYDVKMKEKGDIPEGYSVSREKKERFSLILESASTNQTSMYLCASRGAGAATNEKLFFGSGTQLSVL.

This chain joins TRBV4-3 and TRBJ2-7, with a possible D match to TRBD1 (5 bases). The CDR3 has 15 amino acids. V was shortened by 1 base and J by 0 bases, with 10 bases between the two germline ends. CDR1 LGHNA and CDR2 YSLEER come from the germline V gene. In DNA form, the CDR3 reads TGCGCCAGCAGCCAAGTGGCAGGGCCCTCCTACGAGCAGTACTTC. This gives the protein CASSQVAGPSYEQYF.

CDR3 sequence: CASRGGGRVTQPQHF. As DNA, the CDR3 is TGTGCCAGCAGAGGGGGGGGCAGGGTGACGCAGCCCCAGCATTTT. The V gene is TRBV6-5, the J gene TRBJ1-5; D possibly corresponds to TRBD1 (6 bases). Germline CDR1 and CDR2: MNHEY and SVGAGI. Trimming removed 6 bases from V and 7 bases from J, with 19 bases in between. The CDR3 spans 15 residues.

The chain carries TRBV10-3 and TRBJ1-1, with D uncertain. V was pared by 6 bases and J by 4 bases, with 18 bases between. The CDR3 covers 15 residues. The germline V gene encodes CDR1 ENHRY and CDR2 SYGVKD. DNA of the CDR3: TGTGCCATCAGCCCCGGGGAGGGAAGAGGCACTGAAGCTTTCTTT. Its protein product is CAISPGEGRGTEAFF.

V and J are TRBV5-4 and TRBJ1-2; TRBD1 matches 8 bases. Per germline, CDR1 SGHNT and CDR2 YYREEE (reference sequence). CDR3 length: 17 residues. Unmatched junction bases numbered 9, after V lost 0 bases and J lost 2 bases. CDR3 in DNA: TGTGCCAGCAGCTTGGGGGCCCGGGACAGGAAGAACTATGGCTACACCTTC. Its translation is CASSLGARDRKNYGYTF.

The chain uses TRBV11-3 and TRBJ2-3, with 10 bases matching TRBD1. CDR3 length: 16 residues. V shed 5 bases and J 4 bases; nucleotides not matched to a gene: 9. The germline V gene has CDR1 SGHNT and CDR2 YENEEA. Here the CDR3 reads CASSPRTGGSADTQYF. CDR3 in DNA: TGTGCCAGCAGCCCCCGGACAGGGGGTAGCGCAGATACGCAGTATTTT.

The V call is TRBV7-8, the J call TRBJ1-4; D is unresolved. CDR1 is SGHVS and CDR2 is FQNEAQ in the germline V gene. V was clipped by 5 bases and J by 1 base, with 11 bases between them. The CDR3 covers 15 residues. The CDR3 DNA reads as TGTGCCAGCAGCCGTATTACTGGAACTAATGAAAAACTGTTTTTT. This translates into CASSRITGTNEKLFF.

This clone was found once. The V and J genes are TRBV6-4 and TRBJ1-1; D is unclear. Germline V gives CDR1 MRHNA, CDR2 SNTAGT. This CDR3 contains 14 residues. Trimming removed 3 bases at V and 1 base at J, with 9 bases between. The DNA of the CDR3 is TGTGCCAGCAGTGAAGGACGGGAGAACACTGAAGCTTTCTTT. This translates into CASSEGRENTEAFF.

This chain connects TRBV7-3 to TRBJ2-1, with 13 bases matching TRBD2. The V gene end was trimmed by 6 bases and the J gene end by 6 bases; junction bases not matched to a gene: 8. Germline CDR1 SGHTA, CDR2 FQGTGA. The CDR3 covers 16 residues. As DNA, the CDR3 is TGTGCCAGCAGTCCCCAACTAGCGGGAGGGCGCAATGAGCAGTTCTTC. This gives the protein CASSPQLAGGRNEQFF.